In this sample, the clone carrying this TCR beta chain turned up many times. Coverage ceases 3 residues before the CDR3 finishes, and the germline J gene fills in the end. The sample originates from a study of T cell clonality in common variable immunodeficiency. J was trimmed by 4 bases and V by 6 bases; bases with no gene match: 7. CDR1 is MNHEY, CDR2 SVGEGT, per germline. The CDR3 totals 14 residues. Patients and controls were mostly of Caucasian heritage. Profiling relied on immunoSEQ multiplex PCR, and the TCRdb table lists in-frame clones only, not all of them. The profile covers tens of thousands of clones, none occurring a single time.

The clonotype originates from a person between 18 and 75 years old in good health. Sequencing was performed on peripheral blood mononuclear cells. The rearrangement uses TRBV6-2 or TRBV6-3 and TRBJ1-2; 8 positions match TRBD1. CDR3 residues: CASSSDRGLYGYTF. CDR3 DNA, as far as it was read: TGTGCCAGCAGCTCAGACAGGGGCCTCTATGGC.